Below, 25 T cell receptor beta chains from the same sample are listed, as sequenced in a study of T-cell memory formation after mild COVID-19. MiXCR was run by TCRdb on the 5' RACE reads, yielding one entry per CDR3 protein. Of under 200,000 distinct CDR3 sequences in the sample, roughly 11% are singletons; the top ten hold approximately 3.4%. The sequencing input was PBMCs or a T cell subset sorted from them (not recorded which). These receptors were collected from a man aged 18 to 29 who had mild COVID-19 (a few samples of this study predate the infection). Cell type and time point are not known.

This clonotype was recorded a few times. The chain has TRBV4-1 and TRBJ1-3; D not resolved. In germline, CDR1 is MGHRA, CDR2 YSYEKL. The CDR3 loop spans 15 amino acids. V was clipped by 1 base and J by 1 base, with 8 bases between them. The CDR3 DNA reads TGCGCCAGCAGCCAAGGATGGAGTTCTGGAAACACCATATATTTT. It is translated as CASSQGWSSGNTIYF.

This clonotype was seen a handful of times. The chain couples TRBV4-3 to TRBJ2-1; a weak D match, TRBD2 (5 bases). The V and J ends lost 0 bases and 8 bases respectively, with 11 bases between them. CDR1 LGHNA and CDR2 YSLEER come from the germline V gene. The CDR3 spans 14 residues. DNA of the CDR3: TGCGCCAGCAGCCAAGAGCGGCAGAGGGATGAGCAGTTCTTC. It specifies CASSQERQRDEQFF.

V is TRBV15 and J is TRBJ1-2; the match to TRBD1 covers 7 bases. The CDR3 is 15 residues long. J was trimmed by 4 bases and V by 0 bases; bases with no gene match: 5. The germline V gene encodes CDR1 LNHNV and CDR2 YYDKDF (reference sequence). The CDR3 reads CATSRERGQFYGYTF. CDR3 DNA: TGTGCCACCAGCAGAGAGAGGGGACAGTTCTATGGCTACACCTTC.

This rearrangement joins TRBV7-2 to TRBJ2-1, with 8 bases that match TRBD2. CDR3 size: 17 residues. Trimming at V came to 5 bases and at J to 5 bases, leaving 14 bases not matched to a gene. Germline lookup yields CDR1 SGHTA and CDR2 FQGNSA. The CDR3 nucleotides read TGTGCCAGCAGCCCGCTTTTGGGACTAGGAACCCACAATGAGCAGTTCTTC. Its translation is CASSPLLGLGTHNEQFF.

As concerns this clonotype: Germline and junction disagree at one end, which may indicate a read error. V gene TRBV3-1 combines with J gene TRBJ2-3; 7 positions match TRBD1. Germline V gene data show CDR1 as LGHDT and CDR2 as YNNKEL (reference sequence). The CDR3 extends over 16 amino acids. Here the CDR3 reads CASRQGNRGSTDTQYF. CDR3 bases: TGTGCCAGCAGACAAGGAAACAGGGGAAGCACAGATACGCAGTATTTT.

This clonotype appeared many times. The rearrangement joins TRBV28 to TRBJ2-1; 7 nucleotides agree with TRBD1. The germline CDR1 and CDR2 sequences are MDHEN and SYDVKM. The CDR3 totals 11 residues. V shed 6 bases and J 14 bases; nucleotides not matched to a gene: 7. CDR3 protein: CASSTRDREFF. CDR3 coding DNA: TGTGCCAGCAGCACCCGGGACAGAGAGTTCTTC.

The chain uses TRBV20-1 and TRBJ2-1, with 10 bases fitting TRBD2. The CDR3 runs to 14 residues. V trimming: 4 bases; J trimming: 0 bases; junction bases outside the gene matches: 0. Germline lookup yields CDR1 DFQATT and CDR2 SNEGSKA (reference sequence). CDR3 protein: CSATSGSSYNEQFF. The CDR3 nucleotides read TGCAGTGCTACTAGCGGGAGCTCCTACAATGAGCAGTTCTTC.

The table lists this clonotype with a few counts. The chain has TRBV20-1 and TRBJ2-1; 9 positions match TRBD2. This CDR3 spans 13 amino acids. The V gene end was trimmed by 5 bases and the J gene end by 6 bases; junction bases not matched to a gene: 5. Per the germline V gene, CDR1 is DFQATT and CDR2 is SNEGSKA (reference sequence). CDR3 nucleotide sequence: TGCAGTGCTCGCGGGGGGGCCGGCAATGAGCAGTTCTTC. Translated, it gives CSARGGAGNEQFF.

This clonotype was counted many times. J is TRBJ2-1 and V is TRBV2, with 7 bases lining up with TRBD2. Germline V gene data show CDR1 as SNHLY and CDR2 as FYNNEI. This CDR3 has 14 amino acids. After removal of 8 bases from V and 8 bases from J, the junction contained 12 bases not matched to a gene. The CDR3: CASPRGTTGYEQFF. CDR3 DNA sequence: TGTGCCAGCCCGCGGGGGACTACCGGGTATGAGCAGTTCTTC. Combining the CDR3 with reference TRBV2 and TRBJ2-1 gives the whole variable domain EPEVTQTPSHQVTQMGQEVILRCVPISNHLYFYWYRQILGQKVEFLVSFYNNEISEKSEIFDDQFSVERPDGSNFTLKIRSTKLEDSAMYFCASPRGTTGYEQFFGPGTRLTVL.

This clonotype was detected only a few times. The rearrangement joins TRBV6-2 or TRBV6-3 to TRBJ1-1; D is ambiguous. The germline V gene encodes CDR1 MNHEY and CDR2 SVGEGT. CDR3 length: 12 residues. The V end lost 6 bases, the J end lost 3 bases, and 8 bases lay between the germline ends. As DNA, the CDR3 is TGTGCCAGCAGACAGAGGGACACTGAAGCTTTCTTT. Translating gives CASRQRDTEAFF.

This clonotype has a count of ten or more. The chain is built from TRBV11-1 and TRBJ2-5; D might be TRBD2 (6 bases). V was shortened by 3 bases and J by 5 bases, with 10 bases between the two germline ends. CDR3 length: 13 residues. From germline, CDR1 is SGHAT and CDR2 FQDESV (reference sequence). The CDR3, as DNA: TGTGCCAGCAGCTTCGGAGGGAGGGAGACCCAGTACTTC. Encoded protein: CASSFGGRETQYF.

The chain carries TRBV4-3 and TRBJ1-2, with D uncertain. The ends were cut back, 1 base at V and 4 bases at J, with 10 bases in the middle. The CDR3 is 14 amino acids. Germline values: CDR1 LGHNA, CDR2 YSLEER. DNA of the CDR3: TGCGCCAGCAGCCAAGTGGGCGCCGGCTATGGCTACACCTTC. Protein sequence: CASSQVGAGYGYTF.

The gene calls are TRBV7-9 and TRBJ2-2, with D possibly matching TRBD2 (6 bases). Germline-derived CDR1 and CDR2 are SEHNR and FQNEAQ (reference sequence). This CDR3 has 17 residues. The V end was cut by 8 bases, the J end by 4 bases, with 23 bases between. The DNA of the CDR3 is TGTGCCAGCCCAACTGGAGCGGGTGGGCTCAGCACCGGGGAGCTGTTTTTT. As protein: CASPTGAGGLSTGELFF.

This clonotype has at least ten counts. The chain uses TRBV7-3 and TRBJ2-2; 7 nucleotides agree with TRBD2. The V gene end was trimmed by 5 bases and the J gene end by 7 bases; junction bases not matched to a gene: 22. CDR1 and CDR2 (germline): SGHTA, FQGTGA. The CDR3 is made up of 19 amino acids. As DNA, the CDR3 is TGTGCCAGCAGCCGAGCCGGGACTAACCCCTCAAGAAGTGGCGGGGAGCTGTTTTTT. It encodes CASSRAGTNPSRSGGELFF.

At least ten counts were recorded for this clonotype. This chain connects TRBV28 to TRBJ2-3; D perhaps matches TRBD1 (5 bases). Germline V gene sequence: CDR1 MDHEN, CDR2 SYDVKM. V was cut by 2 bases and J by 6 bases, with 18 bases left in between. CDR3 length: 16 amino acids. CDR3 sequence (DNA): TGTGCCAGCAGTTTAATAGCCCGAGCTAGGGGTGATACGCAGTATTTT. This sequence encodes CASSLIARARGDTQYF.

This clonotype occurred once. J is TRBJ2-3 and V is TRBV30; D is unclear. The germline V gene has CDR1 GTSNPN and CDR2 SVGIG (reference sequence). V lost 4 bases and J 6 bases, leaving 17 bases between the germline ends. CDR3 length: 14 residues. The CDR3 nucleotides read TGTGCCTGGACAGGTAGCAGCGTTATGGATACGCAGTATTTT. Translating it yields CAWTGSSVMDTQYF.

The V and J genes are TRBV7-2 and TRBJ2-5, with TRBD2 matching over 8 bases. V dropped 8 bases and J dropped 9; count of bases not matched to a gene: 11. From germline, CDR1 is SGHTA and CDR2 FQGNSA. This CDR3 spans 13 amino acids. CDR3 residues: CASGSGVKWAQYF. The CDR3 bases are TGTGCCAGCGGTAGCGGGGTCAAATGGGCCCAGTACTTC.

This clonotype has only one observation. The chain has TRBV29-1 and TRBJ1-2; D not certain. Germline assignment: CDR1 SQVTM and CDR2 ANQGSEA. Deletions cut 3 bases from V and 5 bases from J, with 10 bases between. The CDR3 consists of 12 residues. CDR3 region: CSVELARYGYTF. CDR3 nucleotides: TGCAGCGTTGAGCTAGCAAGATATGGCTACACCTTC.

At least ten counts were recorded for this clonotype. The V call is TRBV6-2 or TRBV6-3, the J call TRBJ1-5; D not resolved. The germline V gene encodes CDR1 MNHEY and CDR2 SVGEGT. The CDR3 consists of 14 residues. With 2 bases removed from V and 7 bases from J, the gap between germline ends came to 12 bases. CDR3 DNA: TGTGCCAGCAGTTACGATTTATCGGGGCAGCCCCAGCATTTT. Amino acids: CASSYDLSGQPQHF.

The chain employs TRBV7-9 and TRBJ2-5; 7 bases line up with TRBD1. The junction had 4 bases not matched to a gene; V was cut back by 5 bases and J by 4 bases. The CDR3 consists of 13 residues. Looked up from germline, CDR1 is SEHNR and CDR2 is FQNEAQ (reference sequence). CDR3 bases: TGTGCCAGCAGCCAAGGGACAGTAGAGACCCAGTACTTC. It translates to CASSQGTVETQYF.

The J gene is TRBJ1-5, the V gene TRBV5-6; D gene ambiguous. With 2 bases removed from V and 4 bases from J, the gap between germline ends came to 16 bases. Germline V lookup: CDR1 SGHDT, CDR2 YYEEEE. The CDR3 is 16 residues long. As DNA, the CDR3 is TGTGCCAGCAGCTTAGGTGGACCGAAGTTAAATCAGCCCCAGCATTTT. Translated, it gives CASSLGGPKLNQPQHF.

V is TRBV20-1 and J is TRBJ1-2, with 7 bases matching TRBD1. CDR3 length: 13 amino acids. V dropped 2 bases and J dropped 8; count of bases not matched to a gene: 8. The germline V gene has CDR1 DFQATT and CDR2 SNEGSKA (reference sequence). The CDR3: CSARTPTGEGYTF. In DNA, the CDR3 is TGCAGTGCTAGAACCCCCACAGGGGAAGGCTACACCTTC.

This clonotype has more than one count but fewer than ten. The genes are TRBV29-1 and TRBJ2-7; 8 nucleotides match TRBD2. Per germline, CDR1 SQVTM and CDR2 ANQGSEA. The CDR3 is 13 amino acids. V dropped 6 bases and J dropped 7; count of bases not matched to a gene: 11. CDR3 sequence reads: CSVAGRGANEQYF. CDR3 DNA sequence: TGCAGCGTCGCAGGGCGGGGGGCGAATGAGCAGTACTTC.

The V call is TRBV12-3 or TRBV12-4, the J call TRBJ1-5; D is perhaps TRBD1 (6 bases). The CDR3 spans 12 residues. Trimming cost V 10 bases and J 6 bases, with 13 bases left between them. This CDR3 is CATNRDGQPQHF. The CDR3 nucleotides read TGTGCCACCAACAGGGATGGTCAGCCCCAGCATTTT.

This clonotype was detected only a few times. The chain is built from TRBV21-1 and TRBJ2-2; the table names TRBD1, a call not compared with the DNA. TRBV21-1 is classified as a pseudogene. The CDR3 covers 19 residues. The CDR3 loop reads CASSVPPRDREVVTGELFF. CDR3 nucleotides: TGTGCCAGCAGCGTCCCCCCTCGGGACAGGGAAGTTGTCACCGGGGAGCTGTTTTTT.